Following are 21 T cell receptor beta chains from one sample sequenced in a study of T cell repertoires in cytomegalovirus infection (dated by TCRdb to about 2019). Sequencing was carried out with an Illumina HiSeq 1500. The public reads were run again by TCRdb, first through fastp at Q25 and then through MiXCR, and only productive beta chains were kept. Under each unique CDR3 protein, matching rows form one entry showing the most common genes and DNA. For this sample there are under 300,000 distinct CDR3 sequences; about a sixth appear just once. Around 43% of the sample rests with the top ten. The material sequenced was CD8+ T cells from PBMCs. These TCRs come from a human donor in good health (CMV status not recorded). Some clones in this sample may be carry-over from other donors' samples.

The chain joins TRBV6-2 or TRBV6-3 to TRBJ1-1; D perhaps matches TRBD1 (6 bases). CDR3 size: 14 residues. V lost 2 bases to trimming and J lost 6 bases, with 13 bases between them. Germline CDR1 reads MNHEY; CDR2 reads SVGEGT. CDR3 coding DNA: TGTGCCAGCAGTTACGTCGGACAGTTTCCTGAAGCTTTCTTT. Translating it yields CASSYVGQFPEAFF.

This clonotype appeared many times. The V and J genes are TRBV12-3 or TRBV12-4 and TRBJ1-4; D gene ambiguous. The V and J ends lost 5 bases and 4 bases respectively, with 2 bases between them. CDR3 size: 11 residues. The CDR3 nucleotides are TGTGCCAGCAGTGTTAATGAAAAACTGTTTTTT. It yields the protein CASSVNEKLFF.

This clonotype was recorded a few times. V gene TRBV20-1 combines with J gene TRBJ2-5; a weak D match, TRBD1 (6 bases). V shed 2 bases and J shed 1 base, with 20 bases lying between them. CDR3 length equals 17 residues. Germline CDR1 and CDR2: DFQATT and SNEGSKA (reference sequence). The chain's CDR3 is CSARSMLLQGTQETQYF. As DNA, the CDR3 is TGCAGTGCTAGATCTATGCTCCTACAGGGAACCCAAGAGACCCAGTACTTC.

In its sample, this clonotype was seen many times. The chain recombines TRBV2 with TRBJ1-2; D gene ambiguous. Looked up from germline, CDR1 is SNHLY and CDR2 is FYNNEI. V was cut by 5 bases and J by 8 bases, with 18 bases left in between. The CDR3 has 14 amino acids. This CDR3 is CASSRTREPAGYTF. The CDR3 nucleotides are TGTGCCAGCAGTAGAACGCGGGAGCCGGCGGGCTACACCTTC. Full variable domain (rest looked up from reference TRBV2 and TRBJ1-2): EPEVTQTPSHQVTQMGQEVILRCVPISNHLYFYWYRQILGQKVEFLVSFYNNEISEKSEIFDDQFSVERPDGSNFTLKIRSTKLEDSAMYFCASSRTREPAGYTFGSGTRLTVV.

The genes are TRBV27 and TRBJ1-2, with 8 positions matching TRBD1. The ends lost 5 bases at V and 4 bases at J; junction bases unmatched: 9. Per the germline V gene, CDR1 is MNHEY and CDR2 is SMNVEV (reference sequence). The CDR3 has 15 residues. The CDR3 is CASSTRTGPAYGYTF. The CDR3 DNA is TGTGCCAGCAGTACTCGGACAGGGCCAGCCTATGGCTACACCTTC.

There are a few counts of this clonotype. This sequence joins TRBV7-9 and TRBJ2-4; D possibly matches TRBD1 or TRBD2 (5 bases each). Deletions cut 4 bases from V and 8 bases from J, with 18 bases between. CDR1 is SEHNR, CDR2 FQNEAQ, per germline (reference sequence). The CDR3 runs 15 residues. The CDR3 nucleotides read TGTGCCAGCAGCTCCCTCGGCCGGGACGTGGACATTCAGTACTTC. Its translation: CASSSLGRDVDIQYF.

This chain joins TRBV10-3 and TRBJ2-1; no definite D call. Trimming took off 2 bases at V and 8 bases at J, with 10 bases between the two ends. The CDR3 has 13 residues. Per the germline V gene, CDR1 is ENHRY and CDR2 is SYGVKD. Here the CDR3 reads CAISEVIAHEQFF. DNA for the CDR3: TGTGCCATCAGTGAGGTTATAGCCCATGAGCAGTTCTTC.

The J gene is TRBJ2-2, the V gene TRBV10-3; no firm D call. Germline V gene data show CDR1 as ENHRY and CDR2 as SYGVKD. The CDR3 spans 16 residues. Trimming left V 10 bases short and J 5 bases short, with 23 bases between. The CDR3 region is CATRSSGRSRTGELFF. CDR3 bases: TGTGCCACCCGCTCTTCCGGCCGCTCGAGGACCGGGGAGCTGTTTTTT.

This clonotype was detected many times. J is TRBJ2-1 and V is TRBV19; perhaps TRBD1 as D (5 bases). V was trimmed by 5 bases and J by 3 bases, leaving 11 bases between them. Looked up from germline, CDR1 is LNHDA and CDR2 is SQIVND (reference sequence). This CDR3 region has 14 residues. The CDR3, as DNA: TGTGCCAGTAGTTCCCGGACACGCTACAATGAGCAGTTCTTC. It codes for CASSSRTRYNEQFF.

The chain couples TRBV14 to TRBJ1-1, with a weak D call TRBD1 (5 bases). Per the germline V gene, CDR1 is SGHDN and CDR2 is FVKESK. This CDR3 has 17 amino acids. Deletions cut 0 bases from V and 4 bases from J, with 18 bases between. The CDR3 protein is CASSQDSLGGLGTEAFF. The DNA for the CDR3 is TGTGCCAGCAGCCAAGACTCCCTGGGGGGTTTGGGCACTGAAGCTTTCTTT.

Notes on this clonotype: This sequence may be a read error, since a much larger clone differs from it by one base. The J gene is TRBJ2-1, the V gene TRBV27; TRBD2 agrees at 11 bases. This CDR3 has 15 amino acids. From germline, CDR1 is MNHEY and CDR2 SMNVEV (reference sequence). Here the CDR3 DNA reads TGTGCCAGCAGTCTTAGCGGGGGGGCCTACATTGAGCAGTTCTTC. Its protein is CASSLSGGAYIEQFF.

The CDR3 protein is CASSLDSPNLGEDEQYF. DNA for the CDR3: TGTGCCAGCAGCTTAGACTCCCCTAACCTAGGGGAGGACGAGCAGTACTTC. The chain uses TRBV11-2 and TRBJ2-7; tentatively, D is TRBD2 (6 bases). CDR1 and CDR2 (germline): SGHAT, FQNNGV. V was cut by 0 bases and J by 5 bases, with 20 bases left in between. This CDR3 is built from 17 residues.

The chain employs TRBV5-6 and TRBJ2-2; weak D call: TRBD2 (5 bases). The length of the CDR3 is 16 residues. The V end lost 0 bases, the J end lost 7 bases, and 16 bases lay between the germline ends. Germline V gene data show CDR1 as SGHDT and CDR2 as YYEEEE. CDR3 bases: TGTGCCAGCAGCTTGGTCTCTTCTGCCGGGGTCGGGGAGCTGTTTTTT. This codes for CASSLVSSAGVGELFF.

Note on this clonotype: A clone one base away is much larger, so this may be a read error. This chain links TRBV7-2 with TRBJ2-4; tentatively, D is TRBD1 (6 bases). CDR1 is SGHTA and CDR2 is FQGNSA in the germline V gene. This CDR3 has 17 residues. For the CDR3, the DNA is TGTGCCAGCAGCTTAACGGGACACCATGAAGGCAAAAACATTCAGAACTTC. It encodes CASSLTGHHEGKNIQNF.

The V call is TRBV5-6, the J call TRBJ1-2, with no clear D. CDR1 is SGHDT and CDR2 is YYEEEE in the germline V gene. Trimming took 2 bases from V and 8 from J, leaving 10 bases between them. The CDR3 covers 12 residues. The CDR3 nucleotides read TGTGCCAGCAGCTTTTTGGCCGGCGGCTACACCTTC. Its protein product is CASSFLAGGYTF. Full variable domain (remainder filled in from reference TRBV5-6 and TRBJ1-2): DAGVTQSPTHLIKTRGQQVTLRCSPKSGHDTVSWYQQALGQGPQFIFQYYEEEERQRGNFPDRFSGHQFPNYSSELNVNALLLGDSALYLCASSFLAGGYTFGSGTRLTVV.

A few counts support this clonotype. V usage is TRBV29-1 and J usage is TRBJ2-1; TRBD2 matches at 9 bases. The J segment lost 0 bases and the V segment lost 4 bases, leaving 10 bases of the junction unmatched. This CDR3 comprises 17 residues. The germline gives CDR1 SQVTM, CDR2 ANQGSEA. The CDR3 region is CSVVGLAGKSSYNEQFF. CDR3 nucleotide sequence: TGCAGCGTTGTTGGGCTAGCGGGGAAAAGCTCCTACAATGAGCAGTTCTTC.

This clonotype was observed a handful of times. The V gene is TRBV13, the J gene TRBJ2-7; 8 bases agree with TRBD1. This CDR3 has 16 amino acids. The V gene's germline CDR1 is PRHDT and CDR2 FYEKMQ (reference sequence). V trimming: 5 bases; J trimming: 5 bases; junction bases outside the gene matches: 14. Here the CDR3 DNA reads TGTGCCAGCAGCGTCCCGACAGGGGCGCCAAAAGACGAGCAGTACTTC. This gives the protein CASSVPTGAPKDEQYF. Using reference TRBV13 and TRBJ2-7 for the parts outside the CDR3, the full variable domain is AAGVIQSPRHLIKEKRETATLKCYPIPRHDTVYWYQQGPGQDPQFLISFYEKMQSDKGSIPDRFSAQQFSDYHSELNMSSLELGDSALYFCASSVPTGAPKDEQYFGPGTRLTVT.

CDR3 coding DNA: TGTGCCAGCACAACAGGGATCAGCGAGCAGTTCTTC. Translation gives CASTTGISEQFF. J is TRBJ2-1 and V is TRBV6-8, with D tentatively TRBD1 (6 bases). CDR3 length: 12 residues. Trimming left V 7 bases short and J 10 bases short, with 14 bases between. The V gene's germline CDR1 is MNHGY and CDR2 SAAAGT.

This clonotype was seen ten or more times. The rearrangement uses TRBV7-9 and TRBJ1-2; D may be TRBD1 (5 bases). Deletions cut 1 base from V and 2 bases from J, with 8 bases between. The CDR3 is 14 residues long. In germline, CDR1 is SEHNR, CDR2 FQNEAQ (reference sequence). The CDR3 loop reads CASSLVGVNYGYTF. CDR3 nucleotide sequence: TGTGCCAGCAGCTTAGTGGGGGTGAACTATGGCTACACCTTC. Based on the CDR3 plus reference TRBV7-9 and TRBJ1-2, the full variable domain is DTGVSQNPRHKITKRGQNVTFRCDPISEHNRLYWYRQTLGQGPEFLTYFQNEAQLEKSRLLSDRFSAERPKGSFSTLEIQRTEQGDSAMYLCASSLVGVNYGYTFGSGTRLTVV.

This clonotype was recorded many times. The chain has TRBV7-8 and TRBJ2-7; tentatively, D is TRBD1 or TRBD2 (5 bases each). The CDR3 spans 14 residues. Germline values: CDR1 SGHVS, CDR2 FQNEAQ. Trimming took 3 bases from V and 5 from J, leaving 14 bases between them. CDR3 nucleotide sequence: TGTGCCAGCAGCTTCACCGGGGCATACGACGAGCAGTACTTC. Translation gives CASSFTGAYDEQYF. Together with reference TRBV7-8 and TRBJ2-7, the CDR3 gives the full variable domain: GAGVSQSPRYKVAKRGQDVALRCDPISGHVSLFWYQQALGQGPEFLTYFQNEAQLDKSGLPSDRFFAERPEGSVSTLKIQRTQQEDSAVYLCASSFTGAYDEQYFGPGTRLTVT.

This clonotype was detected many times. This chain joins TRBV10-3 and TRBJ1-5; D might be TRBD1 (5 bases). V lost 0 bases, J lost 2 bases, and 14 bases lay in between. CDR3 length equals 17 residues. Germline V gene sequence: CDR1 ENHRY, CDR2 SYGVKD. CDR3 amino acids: CAISESLTGFGNQPQHF. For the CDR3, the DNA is TGTGCCATCAGTGAGTCTTTAACAGGTTTTGGCAATCAGCCCCAGCATTTT.